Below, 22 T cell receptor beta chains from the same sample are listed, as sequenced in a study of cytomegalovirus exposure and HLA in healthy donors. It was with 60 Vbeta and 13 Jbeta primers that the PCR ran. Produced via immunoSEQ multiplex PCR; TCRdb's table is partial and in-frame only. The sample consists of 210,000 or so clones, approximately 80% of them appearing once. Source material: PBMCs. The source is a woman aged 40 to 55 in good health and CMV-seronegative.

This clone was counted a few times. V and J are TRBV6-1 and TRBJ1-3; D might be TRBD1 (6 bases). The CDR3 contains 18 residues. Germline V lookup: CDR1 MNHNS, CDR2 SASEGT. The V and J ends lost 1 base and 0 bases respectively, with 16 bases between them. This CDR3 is CASSEGGQTFSSGNTIYF. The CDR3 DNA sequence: TGTGCCAGCAGTGAAGGTGGACAGACTTTCTCCTCTGGAAACACCATATATTTT.

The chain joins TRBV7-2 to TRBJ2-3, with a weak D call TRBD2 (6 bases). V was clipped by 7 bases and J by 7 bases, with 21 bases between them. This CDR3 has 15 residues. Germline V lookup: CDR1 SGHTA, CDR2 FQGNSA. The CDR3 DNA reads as TGTGCCAGCACCCCGACTAGTGACAGATATAATACGCAGTATTTT. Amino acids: CASTPTSDRYNTQYF. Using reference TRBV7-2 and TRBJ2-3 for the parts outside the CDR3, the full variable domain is GAGVSQSPSNKVTEKGKDVELRCDPISGHTALYWYRQSLGQGLEFLIYFQGNSAPDKSGLPSDRFSAERTGGSVSTLTIQRTQQEDSAVYLCASTPTSDRYNTQYFGPGTRLTVL.

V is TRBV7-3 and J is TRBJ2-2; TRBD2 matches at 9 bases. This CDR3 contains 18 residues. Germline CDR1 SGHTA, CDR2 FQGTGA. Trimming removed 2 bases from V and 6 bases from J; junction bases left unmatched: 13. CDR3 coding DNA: TGTGCCAGCAGCTTATCCCCCCTTGGGCGGGGGGGCCCCGGGGAGCTGTTTTTT. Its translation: CASSLSPLGRGGPGELFF.

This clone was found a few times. The CDR3 sequence is CASSQGPGQPQHF. The CDR3 DNA sequence: TGCGCCAGCAGCCAAGGGCCGGGACAGCCCCAGCATTTT. The chain has TRBV4-3 and TRBJ1-5; D call uncertain. V dropped 1 base and J dropped 7 bases, with 8 bases sitting between them. Germline loops: CDR1 LGHNA, CDR2 YSLEER. The length of the CDR3 is 13 residues.

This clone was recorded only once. The CDR3 DNA reads TGTGCCAGCAGCGTAGACAGGTCCGGAAACACCATATATTTT. This gives the protein CASSVDRSGNTIYF. This chain uses TRBV9 with TRBJ1-3, with a tentative D call TRBD1 (5 bases). Trimming left V 0 bases short and J 4 bases short, with 8 bases between. The length of the CDR3 is 14 residues. CDR1 SGDLS and CDR2 YYNGEE come from the germline V gene.

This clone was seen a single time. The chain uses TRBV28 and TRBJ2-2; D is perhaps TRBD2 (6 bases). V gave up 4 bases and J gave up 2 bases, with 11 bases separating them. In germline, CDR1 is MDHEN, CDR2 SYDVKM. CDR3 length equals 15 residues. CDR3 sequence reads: CASSSTGTNTGELFF. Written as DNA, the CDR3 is TGTGCCAGCAGTTCGACCGGGACTAACACCGGGGAGCTGTTTTTT. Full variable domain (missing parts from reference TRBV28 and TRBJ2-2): DVKVTQSSRYLVKRTGEKVFLECVQDMDHENMFWYRQDPGLGLRLIYFSYDVKMKEKGDIPEGYSVSREKKERFSLILESASTNQTSMYLCASSSTGTNTGELFFGEGSRLTVL.

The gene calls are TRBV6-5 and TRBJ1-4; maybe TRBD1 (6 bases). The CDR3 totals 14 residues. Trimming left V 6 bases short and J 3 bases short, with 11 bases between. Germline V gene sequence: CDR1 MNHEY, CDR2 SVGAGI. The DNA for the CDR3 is TGTGCCAGCAGCCGGGGACAATCTAATGAAAAACTGTTTTTT. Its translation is CASSRGQSNEKLFF.

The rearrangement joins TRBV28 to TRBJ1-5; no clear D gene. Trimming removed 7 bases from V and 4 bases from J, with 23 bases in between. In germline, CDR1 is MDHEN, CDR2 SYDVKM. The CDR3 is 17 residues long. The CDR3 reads CASTPPGSFGPNQPQHF. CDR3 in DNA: TGTGCCAGCACCCCCCCGGGATCATTCGGACCAAATCAGCCCCAGCATTTT.

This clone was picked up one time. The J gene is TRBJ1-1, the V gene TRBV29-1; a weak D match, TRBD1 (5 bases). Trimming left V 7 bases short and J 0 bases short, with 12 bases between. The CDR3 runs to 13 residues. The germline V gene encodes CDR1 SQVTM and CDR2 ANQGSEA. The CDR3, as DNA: TGCAGCGCAAGACAGCTACTGAACACTGAAGCTTTCTTT. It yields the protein CSARQLLNTEAFF.

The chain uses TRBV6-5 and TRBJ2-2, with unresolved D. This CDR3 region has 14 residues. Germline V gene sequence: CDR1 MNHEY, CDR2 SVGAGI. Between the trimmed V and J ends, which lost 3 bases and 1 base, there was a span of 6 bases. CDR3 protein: CASSYLLNTGELFF. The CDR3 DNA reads TGTGCCAGCAGTTATCTACTGAACACCGGGGAGCTGTTTTTT.

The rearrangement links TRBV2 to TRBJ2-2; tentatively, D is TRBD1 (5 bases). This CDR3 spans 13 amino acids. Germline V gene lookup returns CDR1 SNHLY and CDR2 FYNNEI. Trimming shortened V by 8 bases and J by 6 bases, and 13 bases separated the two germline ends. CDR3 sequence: CASDSGRSGELFF. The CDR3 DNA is TGTGCCAGCGACTCAGGGCGATCCGGGGAGCTGTTTTTT.

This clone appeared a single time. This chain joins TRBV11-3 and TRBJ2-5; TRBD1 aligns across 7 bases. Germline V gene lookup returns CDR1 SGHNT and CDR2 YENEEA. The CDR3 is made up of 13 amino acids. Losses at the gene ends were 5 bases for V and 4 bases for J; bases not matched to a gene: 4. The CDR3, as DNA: TGTGCCAGCAGCCCACAGGGGAGAGAGACCCAGTACTTC. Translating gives CASSPQGRETQYF. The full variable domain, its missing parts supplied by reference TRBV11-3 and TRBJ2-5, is EAGVVQSPRYKIIEKKQPVAFWCNPISGHNTLYWYLQNLGQGPELLIRYENEEAVDDSQLPKDRFSAERLKGVDSTLKIQPAELGDSAVYLCASSPQGRETQYFGPGTRLLVL.

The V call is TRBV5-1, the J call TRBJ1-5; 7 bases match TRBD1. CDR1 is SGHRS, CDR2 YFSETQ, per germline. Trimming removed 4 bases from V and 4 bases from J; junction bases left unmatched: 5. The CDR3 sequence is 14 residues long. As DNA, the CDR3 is TGCGCCAGCAGCGAGGGACAGCCTAATCAGCCCCAGCATTTT. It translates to CASSEGQPNQPQHF.

The CDR3 region has the DNA TGTGCCAGCAGTGAAATGGGCAATCAGGAGTACTTC. Amino acid sequence: CASSEMGNQEYF. This chain links TRBV6-1 with TRBJ2-7, with D hard to call. Looked up from germline, CDR1 is MNHNS and CDR2 is SASEGT. This CDR3 is built from 12 residues. With 2 bases removed from V and 11 bases from J, the gap between germline ends came to 13 bases.

The CDR3 nucleotides are TGTGCCAGCAGCTTAGAGAGGGTCGCCACCATATATTTT. Translating it yields CASSLERVATIYF. The rearrangement uses TRBV11-3 and TRBJ1-3; no definite D call. The ends were cut back, 0 bases at V and 9 bases at J, with 9 bases in the middle. The CDR3 spans 13 residues. The germline gives CDR1 SGHNT, CDR2 YENEEA.

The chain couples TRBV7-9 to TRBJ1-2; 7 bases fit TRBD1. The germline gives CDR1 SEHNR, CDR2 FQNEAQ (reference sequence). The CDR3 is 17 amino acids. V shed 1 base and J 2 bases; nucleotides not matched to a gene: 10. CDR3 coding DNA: TGTGCCAGCAGCTTAGGAGAGAGGACAGGACGAAACTATGGCTACACCTTC. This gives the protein CASSLGERTGRNYGYTF.

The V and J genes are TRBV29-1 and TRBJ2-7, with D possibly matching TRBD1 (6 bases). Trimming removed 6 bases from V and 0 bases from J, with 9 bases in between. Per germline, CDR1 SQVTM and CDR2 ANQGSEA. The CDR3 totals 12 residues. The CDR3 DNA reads TGCAGCGTACAGGGCAACTCCTACGAGCAGTACTTC. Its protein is CSVQGNSYEQYF.

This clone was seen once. DNA of the CDR3: TGTGCCAGCAGGTCCGGGACAGGGGGTTATGGCTACACCTTC. Encoded protein: CASRSGTGGYGYTF. The J gene is TRBJ1-2, the V gene TRBV7-2, with 11 bases that match TRBD1. This CDR3 is 14 amino acids long. Per the germline V gene, CDR1 is SGHTA and CDR2 is FQGNSA. Losses at the gene ends were 6 bases for V and 5 bases for J; bases not matched to a gene: 5.

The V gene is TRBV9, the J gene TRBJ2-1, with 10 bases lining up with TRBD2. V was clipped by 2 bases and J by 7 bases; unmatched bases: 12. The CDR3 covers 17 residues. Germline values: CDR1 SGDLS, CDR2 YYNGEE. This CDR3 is CASSVSGRLAGANEQFF. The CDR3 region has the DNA TGTGCCAGCAGCGTCTCGGGGCGGCTAGCGGGGGCTAATGAGCAGTTCTTC.

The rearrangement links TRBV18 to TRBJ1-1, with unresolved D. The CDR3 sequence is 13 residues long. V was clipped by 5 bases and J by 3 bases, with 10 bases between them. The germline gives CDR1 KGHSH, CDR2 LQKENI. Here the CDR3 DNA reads TGTGCCAGCTCAGGTCTCGGAGACACTGAAGCTTTCTTT. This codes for CASSGLGDTEAFF.

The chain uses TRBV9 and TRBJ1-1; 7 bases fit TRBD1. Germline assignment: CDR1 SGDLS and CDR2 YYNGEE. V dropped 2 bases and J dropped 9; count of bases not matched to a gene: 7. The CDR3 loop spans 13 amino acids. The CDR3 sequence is CASSVDGGQKAFF. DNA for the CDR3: TGTGCCAGCAGCGTGGACGGGGGACAGAAAGCTTTCTTT.

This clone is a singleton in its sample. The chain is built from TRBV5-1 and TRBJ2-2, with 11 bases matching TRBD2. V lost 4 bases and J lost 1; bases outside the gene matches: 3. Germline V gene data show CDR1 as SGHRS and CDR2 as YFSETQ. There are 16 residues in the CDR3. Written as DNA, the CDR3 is TGCGCCAGCAGCCCTCTAGCGGGGGGGAACACCGGGGAGCTGTTTTTT. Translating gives CASSPLAGGNTGELFF.